This TCR beta chain was captured in a study of shared clonotypes between healthy human individuals. The table came from immunoSEQ multiplex PCR; TCRdb's copy has only in-frame clones and leaves some out. The sample shows about 1.5 million clones, around 97% of them seen only once. Everyone who donated was a Caucasian adult who lived in Nashville, Tennessee. The CDR3 is 11 amino acids. CDR1 SEHNR and CDR2 FQNEAQ come from the germline V gene (reference sequence). V gave up 6 bases and J gave up 5 bases, with 7 bases separating them. This sequence originates from a man aged 30 to 45 in good health. The sample taken for sequencing was naive CD4+ T cells sorted from blood. Subset given: CD45RA+ positively selected. The V gene is TRBV7-9, the J gene TRBJ2-5; D not resolved. The CDR3 here is CASSHWETQYF. The CDR3 DNA reads TGTGCCAGCAGTCATTGGGAGACCCAGTACTTC.